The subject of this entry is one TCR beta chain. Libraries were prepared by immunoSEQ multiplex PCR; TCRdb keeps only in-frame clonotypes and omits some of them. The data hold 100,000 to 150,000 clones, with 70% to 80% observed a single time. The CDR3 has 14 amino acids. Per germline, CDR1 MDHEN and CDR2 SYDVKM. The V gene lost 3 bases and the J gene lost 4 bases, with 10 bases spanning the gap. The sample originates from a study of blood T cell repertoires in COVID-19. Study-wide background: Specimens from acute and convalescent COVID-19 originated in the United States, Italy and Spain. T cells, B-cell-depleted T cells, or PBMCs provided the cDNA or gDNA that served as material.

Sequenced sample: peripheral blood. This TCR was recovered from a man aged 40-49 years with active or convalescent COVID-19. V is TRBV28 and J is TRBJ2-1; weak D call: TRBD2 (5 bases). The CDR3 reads CASSLASWYNEQFF. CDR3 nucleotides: TGTGCCAGCAGTTTGGCTAGCTGGTACAATGAGCAGTTCTTC.